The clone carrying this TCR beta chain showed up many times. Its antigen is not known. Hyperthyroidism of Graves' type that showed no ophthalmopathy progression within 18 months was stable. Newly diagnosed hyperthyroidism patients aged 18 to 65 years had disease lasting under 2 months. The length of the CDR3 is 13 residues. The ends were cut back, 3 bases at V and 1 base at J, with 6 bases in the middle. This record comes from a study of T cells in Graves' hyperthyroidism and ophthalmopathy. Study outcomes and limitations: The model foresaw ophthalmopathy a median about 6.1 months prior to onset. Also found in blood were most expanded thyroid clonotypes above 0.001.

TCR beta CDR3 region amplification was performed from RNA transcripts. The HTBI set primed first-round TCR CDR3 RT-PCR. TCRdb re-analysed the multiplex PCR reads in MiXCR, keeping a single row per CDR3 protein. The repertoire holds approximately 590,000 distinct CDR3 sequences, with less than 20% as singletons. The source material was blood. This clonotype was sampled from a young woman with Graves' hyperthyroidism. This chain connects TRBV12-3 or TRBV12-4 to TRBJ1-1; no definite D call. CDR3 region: CASSFEENTEAFF. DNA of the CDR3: TGTGCCAGCAGTTTTGAGGAGAACACTGAAGCTTTCTTT.